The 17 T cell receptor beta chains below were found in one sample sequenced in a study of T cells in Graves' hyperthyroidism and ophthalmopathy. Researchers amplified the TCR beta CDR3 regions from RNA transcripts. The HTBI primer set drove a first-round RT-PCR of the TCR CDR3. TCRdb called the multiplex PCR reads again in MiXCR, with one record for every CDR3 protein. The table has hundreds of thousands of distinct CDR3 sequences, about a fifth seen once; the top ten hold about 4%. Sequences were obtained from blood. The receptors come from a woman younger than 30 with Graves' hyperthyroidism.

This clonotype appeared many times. The CDR3 loop reads CASSLSGGGYGYTF. The CDR3 DNA follows: TGTGCCAGCAGTTTATCAGGAGGGGGATATGGCTACACCTTC. The chain employs TRBV27 and TRBJ1-2; tentative D call: TRBD1 (6 bases). Germline CDR1 MNHEY, CDR2 SMNVEV (reference sequence). Deletions cut 0 bases from V and 5 bases from J, with 10 bases between. The CDR3 covers 14 residues.

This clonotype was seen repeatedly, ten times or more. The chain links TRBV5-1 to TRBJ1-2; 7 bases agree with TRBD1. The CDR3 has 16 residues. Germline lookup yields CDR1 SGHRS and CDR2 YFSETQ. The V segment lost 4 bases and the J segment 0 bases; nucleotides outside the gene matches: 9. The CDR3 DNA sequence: TGCGCCAGCAGCAAATCGAGACAGGGACCTAACTATGGCTACACCTTC. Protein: CASSKSRQGPNYGYTF.

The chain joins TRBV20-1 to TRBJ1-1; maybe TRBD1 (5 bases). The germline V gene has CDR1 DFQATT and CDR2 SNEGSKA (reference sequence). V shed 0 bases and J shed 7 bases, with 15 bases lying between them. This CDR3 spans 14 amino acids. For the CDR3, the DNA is TGCAGTGCTAGAGAGATGGTGGGGCGATTTGAAGCTTTCTTT. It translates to CSAREMVGRFEAFF.

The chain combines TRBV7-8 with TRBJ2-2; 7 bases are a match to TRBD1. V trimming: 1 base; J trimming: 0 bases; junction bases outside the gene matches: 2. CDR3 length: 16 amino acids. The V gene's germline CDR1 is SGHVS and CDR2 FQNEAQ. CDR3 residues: CASSLGQGPNTGELFF. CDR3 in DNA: TGTGCCAGCAGCTTAGGACAGGGTCCGAACACCGGGGAGCTGTTTTTT.

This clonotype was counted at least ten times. DNA of the CDR3: TGTGCCACCAGTGATTTGGAGGTTAAGGATTCGGAGACCCAGTACTTC. This encodes CATSDLEVKDSETQYF. The chain couples TRBV24-1 to TRBJ2-5; no reliable D call. This CDR3 has 16 residues. V lost 0 bases and J lost 5, with 15 bases in between. Per the germline V gene, CDR1 is KGHDR and CDR2 is SFDVKD.

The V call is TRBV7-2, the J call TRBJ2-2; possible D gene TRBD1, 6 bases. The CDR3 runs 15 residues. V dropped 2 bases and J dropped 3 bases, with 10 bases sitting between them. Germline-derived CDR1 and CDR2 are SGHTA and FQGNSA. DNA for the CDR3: TGTGCCAGCAGCTTAATGGCAGGGGACACCGGGGAGCTGTTTTTT. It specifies CASSLMAGDTGELFF.

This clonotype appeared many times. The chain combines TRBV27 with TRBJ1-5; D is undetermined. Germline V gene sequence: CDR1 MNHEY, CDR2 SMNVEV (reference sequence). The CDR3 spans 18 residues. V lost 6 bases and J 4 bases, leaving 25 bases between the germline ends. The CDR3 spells CASSPTFTTRGRNQPQHF. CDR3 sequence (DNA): TGTGCCAGCAGCCCCACTTTTACGACACGAGGGAGGAATCAGCCCCAGCATTTT.

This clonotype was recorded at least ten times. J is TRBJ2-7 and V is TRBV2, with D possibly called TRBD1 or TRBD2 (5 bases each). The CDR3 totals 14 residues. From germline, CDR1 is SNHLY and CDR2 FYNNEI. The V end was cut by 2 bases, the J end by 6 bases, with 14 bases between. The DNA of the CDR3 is TGTGCCAGCAGTGAATGTACAGGACTTTGCGAGCAGTACTTC. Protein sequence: CASSECTGLCEQYF.

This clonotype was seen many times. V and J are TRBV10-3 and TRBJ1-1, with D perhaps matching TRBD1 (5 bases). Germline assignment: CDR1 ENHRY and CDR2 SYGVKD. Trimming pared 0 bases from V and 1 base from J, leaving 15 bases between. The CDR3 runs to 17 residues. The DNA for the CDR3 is TGTGCCATCAGTGAGTCGTTAAGGACGGGGACGAACACTGAAGCTTTCTTT. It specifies CAISESLRTGTNTEAFF.

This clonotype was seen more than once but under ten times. As DNA, the CDR3 is TGCGCCAGCAGGTTGACAGGGGCTGGCAATCAGCCCCAGCATTTT. This codes for CASRLTGAGNQPQHF. The chain is built from TRBV5-1 and TRBJ1-5; 8 nucleotides match TRBD1. Unmatched junction bases numbered 6, after V lost 5 bases and J lost 2 bases. The V gene's germline CDR1 is SGHRS and CDR2 YFSETQ. This CDR3 spans 15 amino acids. The full variable domain, rest sourced from reference TRBV5-1 and TRBJ1-5, is KAGVTQTPRYLIKTRGQQVTLSCSPISGHRSVSWYQQTPGQGLQFLFEYFSETQRNKGNFPGRFSGRQFSNSRSEMNVSTLELGDSALYLCASRLTGAGNQPQHFGDGTRLSIL.

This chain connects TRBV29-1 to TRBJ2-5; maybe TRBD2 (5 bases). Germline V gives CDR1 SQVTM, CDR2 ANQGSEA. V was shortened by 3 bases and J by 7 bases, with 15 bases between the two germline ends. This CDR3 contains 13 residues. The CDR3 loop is CSVEGIGDRTQYF. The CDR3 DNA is TGCAGCGTTGAGGGTATCGGGGATAGGACCCAGTACTTC. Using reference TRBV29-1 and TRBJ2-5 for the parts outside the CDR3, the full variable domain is SAVISQKPSRDICQRGTSLTIQCQVDSQVTMMFWYRQQPGQSLTLIATANQGSEATYESGFVIDKFPISRPNLTFSTLTVSNMSPEDSSIYLCSVEGIGDRTQYFGPGTRLLVL.

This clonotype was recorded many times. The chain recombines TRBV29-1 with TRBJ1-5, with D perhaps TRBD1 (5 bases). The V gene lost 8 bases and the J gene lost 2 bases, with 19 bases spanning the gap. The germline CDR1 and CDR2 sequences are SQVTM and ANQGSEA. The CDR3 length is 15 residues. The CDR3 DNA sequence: TGCAGCCAAAACGCGGTAACAGGAGGCAATCAGCCCCAGCATTTT. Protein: CSQNAVTGGNQPQHF.

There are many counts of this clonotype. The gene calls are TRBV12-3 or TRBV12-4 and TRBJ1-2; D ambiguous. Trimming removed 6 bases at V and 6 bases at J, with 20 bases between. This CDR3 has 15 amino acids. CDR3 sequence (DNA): TGTGCCAGCAGCCAACAGTTGGGTAGGATAGATGGCTACACCTTC. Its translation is CASSQQLGRIDGYTF.

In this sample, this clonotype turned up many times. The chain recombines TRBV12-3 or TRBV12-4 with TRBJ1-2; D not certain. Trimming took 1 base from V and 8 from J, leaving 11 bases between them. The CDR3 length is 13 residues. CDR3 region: CASSLEGSGGYTF. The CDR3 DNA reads TGTGCCAGCAGTTTAGAAGGCTCGGGGGGCTACACCTTC.

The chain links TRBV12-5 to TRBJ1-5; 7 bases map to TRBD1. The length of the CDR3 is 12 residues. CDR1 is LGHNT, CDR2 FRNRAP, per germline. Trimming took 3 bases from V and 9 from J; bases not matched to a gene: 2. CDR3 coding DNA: TGTGCTAGTGGTTTCTACAGGGGGCCCCAGCATTTT. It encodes CASGFYRGPQHF.

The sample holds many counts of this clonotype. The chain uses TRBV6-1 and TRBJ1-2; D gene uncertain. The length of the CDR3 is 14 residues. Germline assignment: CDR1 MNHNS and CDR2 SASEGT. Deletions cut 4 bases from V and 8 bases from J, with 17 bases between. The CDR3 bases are TGTGCCAGCAGTGGGTCTGGAGCCCTCCGGGGCTACACCTTC. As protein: CASSGSGALRGYTF.

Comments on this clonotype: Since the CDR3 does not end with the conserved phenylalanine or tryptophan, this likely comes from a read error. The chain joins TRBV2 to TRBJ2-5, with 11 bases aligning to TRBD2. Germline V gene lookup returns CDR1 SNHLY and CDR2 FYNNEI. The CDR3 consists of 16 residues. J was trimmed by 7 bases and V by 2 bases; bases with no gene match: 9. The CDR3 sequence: CASSERASGGSLTQYL. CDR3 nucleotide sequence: TGTGCCAGCAGTGAACGGGCTAGCGGGGGGTCTTTGACCCAGTACCTC.